This TCR beta chain was retrieved from a study of cytomegalovirus exposure and HLA in healthy donors. Profiling relied on immunoSEQ multiplex PCR, and the TCRdb table lists in-frame clones only, not all of them. Of over 150,000 clones listed, approximately 89% are singletons. About this clone: Its antigen is unknown.

Study findings and constraints: Researchers counted some 150 TCR beta chains as cytomegalovirus-associated. Both high specificity and high sensitivity reportedly marked the classifier's diagnosis of cytomegalovirus status. Most sequenced TCRs were rare (though some public TCRs occurred in many donors). Under in vitro conditions, a few CMV-associated chains were confirmed as specific for CMV antigens.

Germline trimming cut 2 bases from V and 10 bases from J; bases unmatched to any gene: 11. Germline-derived CDR1 and CDR2 are MNHEY and SMNVEV (reference sequence). The CDR3 totals 16 residues. The chain recombines TRBV27 with TRBJ2-1; TRBD2 matches 10 bases. The receptor comes from a woman aged 18-29 years in good health and CMV-seropositive. The sample taken for sequencing was PBMCs. The CDR3 DNA follows: TGTGCCAGCAGTTTAGATGGAGCGGGAGGGCCAAGGGAGCAGTTCTTC. Protein sequence: CASSLDGAGGPREQFF.